The source of this T cell receptor beta chain is a study of T-cell memory formation after mild COVID-19. For the study at large: Clustering of TCRs was largely donor specific. Overall study results and limits: Chiefly within CM and EM were the contracting CD4+ clones; CD8+ ones were within EMRA.

The authors produced TCR alpha and TCR beta cDNA libraries with sample barcodes and UMIs by 5'RACE using constant-segment primers. A single record per CDR3 protein comes from TCRdb applying MiXCR to the 5' RACE reads. The sample has approximately 150,000 distinct CDR3 sequences; more than 14% are singletons. Trimming removed 5 bases from V and 4 bases from J; junction bases left unmatched: 9. Germline CDR1 SEHNR, CDR2 FQNEAQ (reference sequence). CDR3 length: 15 amino acids. A note on this clonotype: Its antigen is still unknown.

The chain combines TRBV7-9 with TRBJ1-1; TRBD1 aligns across 8 bases. Sequenced sample: PBMCs or a T cell subset sorted from them (not recorded which). The sequence derives from an adult woman who had mild COVID-19 (a few samples of this study predate the infection). Cell type and time point are not known. The CDR3 DNA sequence: TGTGCCAGCAGCGACGGTCGACAGGGGACCACTGAAGCTTTCTTT. This gives the protein CASSDGRQGTTEAFF.